This T cell receptor beta chain was sequenced during a study of early T cells in non-severe SARS-CoV-2 infection. Study as a whole: Whole-blood bulk RNA, unsorted, was sequenced, and chains were unpaired. Findings and limits, study-wide: Missing private and CD4 specificities, VDJdb matching favored anti-spike CD8 responses.

The TCR library protocol attached unique molecular identifiers to the individual cDNA molecules. One entry per CDR3 protein results from TCRdb running MiXCR on the 5' RACE reads. The top ten clones hold approximately 10% of a sample with approximately 23,000 distinct CDR3 sequences, around 4.5% of them seen once. The germline V gene encodes CDR1 MDHEN and CDR2 SYDVKM. With 0 bases removed from V and 8 bases from J, the gap between germline ends came to 4 bases. This CDR3 contains 11 residues. This clonotype is labeled medium-sized. What it recognizes is unknown. Sequenced sample: whole blood. The clonotype comes from an adult who was a healthcare worker with PCR-confirmed SARS-CoV-2 infection or an uninfected control (not recorded which). The rearrangement links TRBV28 to TRBJ1-2; D is unclear. CDR3 in DNA: TGTGCCAGCAGTTTATGGGACGGCTACACCTTC. Residues: CASSLWDGYTF.